In its sample, the clone carrying this TCR beta chain was seen many times. This sample's time point: sample taken at primary tumor resection. The data belong to a study of spatial heterogeneity in lung cancer. Trimming at V came to 3 bases and at J to 5 bases, leaving 8 bases not matched to a gene. The CDR3 totals 16 residues. Per the germline V gene, CDR1 is KGHSH and CDR2 is LQKENI. TCRdb independently ran MiXCR on the 5' RACE reads; one entry per CDR3 protein. The sample has under 14,000 distinct CDR3 sequences, about 5.7% seen once. J is TRBJ2-1 and V is TRBV18; TRBD1 matches at 9 bases. Sequencing used PBMCs, obtained at surgery. This clonotype was obtained from a male donor with early-stage non-small cell lung cancer. The CDR3 reads CASSPRTGGADNEQFF. The CDR3 region has the DNA TGTGCCAGCTCACCTAGAACAGGGGGCGCAGACAATGAGCAGTTCTTC.